This T cell receptor beta chain derives from a study of Graves' ophthalmopathy and Graves' hyperthyroidism. The overall study: Where ophthalmopathy was absent within 18 months of follow-up, hyperthyroidism was stable.

None of the included patients had other autoimmune diseases, uncontrolled infections, pregnancy or lactation, as these led to exclusion. The authors amplified TCR beta CDR3 regions from RNA transcripts. First-round RT-PCR used HTBI primers; second-round multiplex PCR followed. TCRdb re-called the multiplex PCR reads through MiXCR, storing one row per CDR3 protein. The repertoire includes 580,000 or so distinct CDR3 sequences, approximately 35% of them detected once, and roughly 4% sits in the top ten. The junction had 6 bases not matched to a gene; V was cut back by 3 bases and J by 5 bases. This CDR3 has 14 amino acids. CDR1 SGDLS and CDR2 YYNGEE come from the germline V gene. This clonotype was observed at least ten times. Its antigen is unknown. The study, taken as a whole, reports: The blood repertoire also included most expanded thyroid clonotypes above 0.001 frequency. Sensitivity of approximately 88% and specificity of about 77% were achieved when a 13-signature model separated ophthalmopathy from stable hyperthyroidism.

This clonotype originated in an adult man with Graves' hyperthyroidism. The gene calls are TRBV9 and TRBJ2-5; TRBD1 matches 8 bases. The specimen was peripheral blood or thyroid tissue (not recorded which). CDR3 protein: CASSADRAEETQYF. The CDR3 DNA reads as TGTGCCAGCAGCGCGGACAGGGCGGAGGAGACCCAGTACTTC.